Sequencing of this TCR beta chain was carried out in a study of PD-1 blockade in classical Hodgkin lymphoma. Findings and limits, study-wide: Reports described newly diagnosed patients as having lower baseline TCR diversity than healthy donors.

In every patient, relapse followed autologous stem cell transplantation, while exposure to brentuximab vedotin differed. The patients, who had relapsed/refractory classical Hodgkin lymphoma, achieved best responses of complete response, partial response or progressive disease. Here immunoSEQ multiplex PCR was the method, and the copy in TCRdb shows in-frame clones only, minus some. This table has around 43,000 clones, roughly 78% appearing once. Comment on this clone: Antigen unknown.

Germline lookup yields CDR1 SEHNR and CDR2 FQNEAQ (reference sequence). The ends lost 2 bases at V and 4 bases at J; junction bases unmatched: 5. There are 14 residues in the CDR3. This chain connects TRBV7-9 to TRBJ2-7, with 7 bases fitting TRBD1. This material consisted of peripheral blood mononuclear cells (PBMCs), taken at baseline. The sequence came from a human donor with classical Hodgkin lymphoma. CDR3 region: CASSLSGGYYEQYF. CDR3 nucleotide sequence: TGTGCCAGCAGCTTATCAGGGGGATATTACGAGCAGTACTTC.